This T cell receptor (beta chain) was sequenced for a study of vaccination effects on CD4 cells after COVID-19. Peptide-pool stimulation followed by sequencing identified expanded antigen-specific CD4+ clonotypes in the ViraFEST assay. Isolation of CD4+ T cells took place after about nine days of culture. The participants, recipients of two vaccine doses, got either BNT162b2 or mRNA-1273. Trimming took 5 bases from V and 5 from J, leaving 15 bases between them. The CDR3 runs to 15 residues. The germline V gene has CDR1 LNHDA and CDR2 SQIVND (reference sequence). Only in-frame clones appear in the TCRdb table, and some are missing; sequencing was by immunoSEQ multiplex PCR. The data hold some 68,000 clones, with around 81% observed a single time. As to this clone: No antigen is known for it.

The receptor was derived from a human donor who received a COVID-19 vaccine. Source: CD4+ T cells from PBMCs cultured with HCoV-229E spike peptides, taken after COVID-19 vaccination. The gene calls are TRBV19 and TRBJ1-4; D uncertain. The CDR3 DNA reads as TGTGCCAGTAGTCCTCCGGTTGGAAGAAATGAAAAACTGTTTTTT. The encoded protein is CASSPPVGRNEKLFF.